The 12 T cell receptor beta chains presented below share a single source sample, sequenced in a study of tumor-infiltrating lymphocytes in oesophageal squamous cell carcinoma. TCRdb itself ran the PCR reads through MiXCR, one entry per CDR3 protein. The sample has nearly 20,000 distinct CDR3 sequences; 35% to 45% are singletons. Material: esophageal tumor tissue. These receptors were obtained from a male donor with esophageal squamous cell carcinoma.

This clonotype was detected once. This clone may be a read error of a much larger clone one base away. The V and J genes are TRBV28 and TRBJ2-5; 10 nucleotides align to TRBD2. Germline V lookup: CDR1 MDHEN, CDR2 SYDVKM. The CDR3 contains 12 residues. The ends lost 2 bases at V and 13 bases at J; junction bases unmatched: 4. The CDR3 nucleotides are TGTGCCAGCAGTTTAACTAGCGGGACCTTGTACTTC. Its translation is CASSLTSGTLYF.

This clonotype was picked up many times. The gene calls are TRBV7-6 and TRBJ2-5; D remains unclear. The V end was cut by 5 bases, the J end by 2 bases, with 9 bases between. Looked up from germline, CDR1 is SGHVS and CDR2 is FNYEAQ. CDR3 length equals 13 residues. As DNA, the CDR3 is TGTGCCAGCAGCGCCGGGCCGCAAGAGACCCAGTACTTC. Translation: CASSAGPQETQYF. Full variable domain (rest looked up from reference TRBV7-6 and TRBJ2-5): GAGVSQSPRYKVTKRGQDVALRCDPISGHVSLYWYRQALGQGPEFLTYFNYEAQQDKSGLPNDRFSAERPEGSISTLTIQRTEQRDSAMYRCASSAGPQETQYFGPGTRLLVL.

The chain combines TRBV7-4 with TRBJ2-3; D not resolved. Germline V gene sequence: CDR1 SGHVT, CDR2 SQSDAQ. This CDR3 region has 14 residues. The V end lost 3 bases, the J end lost 2 bases, and 9 bases lay between the germline ends. The CDR3 spells CASSLDGPTDTQYF. The CDR3 nucleotides read TGTGCCAGCAGCTTGGACGGTCCCACAGATACGCAGTATTTT.

This clonotype was detected many times. V gene TRBV11-2 combines with J gene TRBJ2-3; D remains unclear. The V and J ends lost 0 bases and 6 bases respectively, with 7 bases between them. In germline, CDR1 is SGHAT, CDR2 FQNNGV. CDR3 length: 13 amino acids. The CDR3 DNA reads as TGTGCCAGCAGCTTAGATCTACACGATACGCAGTATTTT. Translated, it gives CASSLDLHDTQYF.

This clonotype was counted many times. This chain connects TRBV6-1 to TRBJ1-2, with 9 bases aligning to TRBD1. The CDR3 is 15 residues long. Germline trimming cut 6 bases from V and 3 bases from J; bases unmatched to any gene: 8. Germline V CDR1 and CDR2: MNHNS, SASEGT. CDR3 sequence (DNA): TGTGCCAGCAGGCAAGGGACAGGGCGGGACTATGGCTACACCTTC. Translation: CASRQGTGRDYGYTF.

The V call is TRBV9, the J call TRBJ1-1; weak D call: TRBD1 (6 bases). Trimming pared 0 bases from V and 3 bases from J, leaving 18 bases between. The germline V gene has CDR1 SGDLS and CDR2 YYNGEE. This CDR3 is 17 amino acids long. CDR3 in DNA: TGTGCCAGCAGCGTAGCACAGGGAGGAGCACAGGACACTGAAGCTTTCTTT. This translates into CASSVAQGGAQDTEAFF.

This sequence joins TRBV29-1 and TRBJ2-1; the D call may be TRBD1 or TRBD2 (5 bases each). The end of the DNA is better explained by TRBJ2-5, so the J call may be wrong. There are 12 residues in the CDR3. Germline V gene lookup returns CDR1 SQVTM and CDR2 ANQGSEA. The CDR3 is CSSRRGGETQYF. Here the CDR3 DNA reads TGCAGCTCTCGACGGGGCGGAGAGACCCAGTACTTC.

Regarding this clonotype: A read error may be the cause here, since a much bigger clone is one base away. The chain links TRBV19 to TRBJ2-5, with D perhaps TRBD1 or TRBD2 (5 bases each). The last part of the DNA fits TRBJ2-1 better; the J call may be wrong. CDR1 and CDR2 from the germline V gene are LNHDA and SQIVND (reference sequence). There are 14 residues in the CDR3. CDR3 region: CATTPVWDPYEQFF. The CDR3, as DNA: TGTGCCACCACCCCCGTGTGGGACCCCTACGAGCAGTTCTTC.

This clonotype came up a few times. A read error may be the cause here, since a much bigger clone is one base away. DNA for the CDR3: TGTGCCAGCAGCCCCGGCACTAGCGGATCCACCGGGGAGCTGTATTTT. It specifies CASSPGTSGSTGELYF. The chain combines TRBV11-3 with TRBJ2-3; TRBD2 matches 8 bases. Germline-derived CDR1 and CDR2 are SGHNT and YENEEA. The CDR3 has 16 amino acids. The V gene end was trimmed by 5 bases and the J gene end by 14 bases; junction bases not matched to a gene: 21.

This sequence joins TRBV6-2 or TRBV6-3 and TRBJ2-6; possible D gene TRBD2, 5 bases. Germline values: CDR1 MNHEY, CDR2 SVGEGT. The CDR3 is 14 amino acids. The V and J ends lost 4 bases and 4 bases respectively, with 8 bases between them. CDR3 DNA sequence: TGTGCCAGCAGTTGGACTTCGGGGGCCAACGTCCTGACTTTC. Encoded protein: CASSWTSGANVLTF.

The sample holds a few counts of this clonotype. One end of the junction does not line up with germline, which may come from a read error. This chain links TRBV14 with TRBJ2-1; no clear D. Germline CDR1 is SGHDN and CDR2 is FVKESK. This CDR3 spans 15 amino acids. CDR3 sequence: CASSQASVSESPLHF. The CDR3 coding sequence is TGTGCCAGCAGCCAAGCCTCCGTCTCTGAATCACCCCTCCACTTC.

This chain uses TRBV7-3 with TRBJ2-1; 10 positions match TRBD1. V dropped 5 bases and J dropped 7; count of bases not matched to a gene: 8. This CDR3 spans 15 amino acids. CDR1 is SGHTA and CDR2 is FQGTGA in the germline V gene. The CDR3 region has the DNA TGTGCCAGCAGCACCACCGGGACAGGGGATAATGAGCAGTTCTTC. It specifies CASSTTGTGDNEQFF.